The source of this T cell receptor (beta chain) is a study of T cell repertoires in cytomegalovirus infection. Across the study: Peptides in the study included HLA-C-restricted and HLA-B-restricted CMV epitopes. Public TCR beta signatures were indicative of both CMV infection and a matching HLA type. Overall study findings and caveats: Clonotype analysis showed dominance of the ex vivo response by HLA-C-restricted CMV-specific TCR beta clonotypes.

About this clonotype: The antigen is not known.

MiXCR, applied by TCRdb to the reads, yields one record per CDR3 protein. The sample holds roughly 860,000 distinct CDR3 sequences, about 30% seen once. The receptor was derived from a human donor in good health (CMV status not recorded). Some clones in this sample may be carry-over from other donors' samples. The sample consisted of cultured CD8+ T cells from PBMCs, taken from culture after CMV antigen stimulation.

The CDR3 here is CAISDKRGEYEQYF. Written as DNA, the CDR3 is TGTGCCATCAGTGACAAGCGGGGGGAATACGAGCAGTACTTC. The chain links TRBV10-3 to TRBJ2-7, with TRBD2 matching 9 bases. Trimming removed 3 bases from V and 4 bases from J; junction bases left unmatched: 4. The CDR3 is made up of 14 amino acids. Germline V gives CDR1 ENHRY, CDR2 SYGVKD.